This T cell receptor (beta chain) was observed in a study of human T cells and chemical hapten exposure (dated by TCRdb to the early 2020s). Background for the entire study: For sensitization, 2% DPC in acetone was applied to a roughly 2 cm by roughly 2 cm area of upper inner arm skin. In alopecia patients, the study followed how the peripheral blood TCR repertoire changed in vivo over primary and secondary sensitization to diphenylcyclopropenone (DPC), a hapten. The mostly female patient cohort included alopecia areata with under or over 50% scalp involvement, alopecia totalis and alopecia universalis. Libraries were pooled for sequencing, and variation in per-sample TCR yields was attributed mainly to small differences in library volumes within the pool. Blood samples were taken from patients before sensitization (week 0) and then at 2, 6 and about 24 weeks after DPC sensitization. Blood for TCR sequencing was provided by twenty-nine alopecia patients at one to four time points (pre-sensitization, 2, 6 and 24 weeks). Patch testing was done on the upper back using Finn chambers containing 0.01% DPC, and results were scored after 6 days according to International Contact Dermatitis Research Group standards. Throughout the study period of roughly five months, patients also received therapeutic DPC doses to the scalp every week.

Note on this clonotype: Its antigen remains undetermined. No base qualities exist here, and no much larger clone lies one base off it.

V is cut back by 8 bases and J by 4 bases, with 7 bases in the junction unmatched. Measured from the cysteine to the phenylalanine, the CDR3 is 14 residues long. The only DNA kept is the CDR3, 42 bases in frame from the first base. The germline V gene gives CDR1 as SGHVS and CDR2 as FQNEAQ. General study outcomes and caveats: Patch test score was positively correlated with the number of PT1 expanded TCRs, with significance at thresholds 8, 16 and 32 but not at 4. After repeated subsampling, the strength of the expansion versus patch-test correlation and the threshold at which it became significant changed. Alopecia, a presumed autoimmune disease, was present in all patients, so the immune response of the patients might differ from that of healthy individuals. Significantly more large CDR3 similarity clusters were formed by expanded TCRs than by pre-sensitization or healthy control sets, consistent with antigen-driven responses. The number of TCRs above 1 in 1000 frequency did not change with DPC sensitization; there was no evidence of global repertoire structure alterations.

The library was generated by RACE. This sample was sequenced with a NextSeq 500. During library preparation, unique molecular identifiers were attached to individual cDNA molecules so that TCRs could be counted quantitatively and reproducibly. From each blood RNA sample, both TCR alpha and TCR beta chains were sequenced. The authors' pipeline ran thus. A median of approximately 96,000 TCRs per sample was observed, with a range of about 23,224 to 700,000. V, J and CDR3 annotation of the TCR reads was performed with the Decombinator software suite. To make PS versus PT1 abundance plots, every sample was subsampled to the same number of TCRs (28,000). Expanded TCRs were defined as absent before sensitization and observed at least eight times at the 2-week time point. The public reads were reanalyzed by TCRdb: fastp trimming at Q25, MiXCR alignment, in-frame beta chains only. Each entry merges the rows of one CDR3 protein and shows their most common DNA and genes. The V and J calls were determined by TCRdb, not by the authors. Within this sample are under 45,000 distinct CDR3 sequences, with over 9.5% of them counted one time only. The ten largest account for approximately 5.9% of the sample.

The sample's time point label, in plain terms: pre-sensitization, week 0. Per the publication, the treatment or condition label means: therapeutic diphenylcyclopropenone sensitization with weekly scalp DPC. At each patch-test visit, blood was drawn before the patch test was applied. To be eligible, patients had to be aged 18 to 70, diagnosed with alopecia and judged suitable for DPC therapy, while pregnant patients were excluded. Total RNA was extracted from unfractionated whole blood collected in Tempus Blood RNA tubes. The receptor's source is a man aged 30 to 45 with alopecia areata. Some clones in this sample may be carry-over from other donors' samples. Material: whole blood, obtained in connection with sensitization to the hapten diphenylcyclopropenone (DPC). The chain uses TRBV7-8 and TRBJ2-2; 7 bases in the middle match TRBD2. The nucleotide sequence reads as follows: TGTGCCAGCCTGGGGCTAGCGGTCACCGGGGAGCTGTTTTTT. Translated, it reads CASLGLAVTGELFF.